The rows below give T cell receptor beta chains drawn from one sample of a study of cytomegalovirus exposure and HLA in healthy donors. Some clones are missing from TCRdb's copy, which holds only in-frame ones; the method was immunoSEQ multiplex PCR. The sample holds more than 150,000 clones; 80% are singletons and the top ten take 1%. The source material was PBMCs. The origin of the receptors is a woman in her forties or fifties in good health and CMV-seropositive. The conserved cysteine and the conserved F or W are not part of the CDR3 here. A clone size is listed for some rows: how often the clone was seen (once, few, many), or a class if it is expanded.

size	V	J	length	CDR3
NA	TRBV9	TRBJ1-2	12	ASTPATGSYGYT
NA	TRBV14	TRBJ2-7	11	ASSPYSIYEQY
NA	TRBV6-1	TRBJ1-4	13	ASSLTLYEDEKLF
few	TRBV7-3	TRBJ1-3	13	SSSPAGGEGNTIY
few	TRBV27	TRBJ1-2	13	ASSYDPRQHYGYT
NA	TRBV7-9	TRBJ2-1	10	ASTLARDEQF
NA	TRBV27	TRBJ1-2	12	ASSAHPTFYGYT
NA	TRBV6-1	TRBJ1-5	13	ASSEIHSSNQPQH
NA	TRBV5-6	TRBJ2-1	12	ASSSGTSYNEQF
NA	TRBV30	TRBJ2-5	13	AWSVGLAVQETQY
NA	TRBV7-8	TRBJ2-7	14	ASRPRKTSGRYEQY
NA	TRBV15	TRBJ2-5	11	ATISIGEETQY
NA	TRBV21-1	TRBJ2-7	12	ASRLRQGLYEQY
NA	TRBV7-9	TRBJ1-1	10	SSSRDRTEAF
NA	TRBV6-1	TRBJ1-1	11	ASTPLRNTEAF
few	TRBV5-4	TRBJ2-1	11	ASSRTSGDLGF
NA	TRBV7-9	TRBJ1-1	12	ASSEQGMNTEAF
NA	TRBV5-1	TRBJ2-7	13	ASSPRTATSYEQY
NA	TRBV9	TRBJ1-1	13	ASSSRGQMNTEAF
NA	TRBV20-1	TRBJ1-2	9	SATFQVGYT
NA	TRBV4-3	TRBJ1-2	14	ASSQDFNAGRGGYT
NA	TRBV4-3	TRBJ2-5	13	ASSQLGQGKETQY
NA	TRBV28	TRBJ1-2	13	ASSLIGRGVYGYT
NA	TRBV19	TRBJ1-2	13	ASSPDGDANYGYT
NA	TRBV29-1	TRBJ2-5	14	SVSPSSGGGGETQY
NA	TRBV18	TRBJ2-5	13	ASSPLPAAQETQY
NA	TRBV25-1	TRBJ2-5	12	ASSLQGAGETQY
NA	TRBV5-6	TRBJ2-1	10	ASSYFLNEQF
NA	TRBV7-9	TRBJ2-3	13	ASSLGLAGTDTQY
NA	TRBV6-1	TRBJ2-1	13	ASSPRDRGESEQF
NA	TRBV28	TRBJ2-7	13	ASSFSGRRSYEQY
NA	TRBV5-8	TRBJ2-1	14	ASSWEALSSYNEQF
NA	TRBV9	TRBJ1-1	13	ASSTEGVGVTEAF
NA	TRBV28	TRBJ1-5	12	ASKSPGYAQPQH
NA	TRBV28	TRBJ1-2	12	ASRPQHPNYGYT
NA	TRBV6-5	TRBJ1-1	10	ASSYSNGIAF
NA	TRBV6-5	TRBJ1-2	12	ASSQTDRLYGYT
NA	TRBV7-9	TRBJ1-1	12	ASSLGGGITEAF
NA	TRBV7-3	TRBJ2-7	8	ASSPSGQY
NA	TRBV27	TRBJ2-2	13	ASSLSQVNTGELF
NA	TRBV19	TRBJ2-5	12	ASSSTGGGETQY
NA	TRBV6-5	TRBJ1-2	12	ASSPRDFNYGYT
NA	TRBV5-1	TRBJ2-7	12	ASRYYDRGYEQY
NA	TRBV27	TRBJ1-6	14	ASSPSVARYNSPLH
NA	TRBV27	TRBJ1-1	14	ASMVSFQGANTEAF
NA	TRBV9	TRBJ1-3	16	ASSALSGGQTTGNTIY
NA	TRBV11-3	TRBJ2-6	12	ASSFGGNANVLT
NA	TRBV2	TRBJ2-3	13	ASSEWRPSTDTQY